This is a list of T cell receptor beta chains from one sample in a study of blood T cell repertoires in COVID-19. Repertoires were generated with immunoSEQ multiplex PCR, while TCRdb's copy carries only in-frame clones and drops some. This sample has about 380,000 clones; more than 70% occur once, and the top ten carry approximately 1.3%. The sequenced material came from PBMCs or T cells enriched from blood (not recorded which). These receptors originate from a man aged 25 to 40 who had recovered from COVID-19. Each CDR3 is given with its conserved first and last residue. D genes are given only for firm matches. Clone size is stated in some rows and not others, as once, few, many or a class when expanded.

D gene,V gene,clone size,J gene,CDR3 DNA,CDR3 protein
NA,TRBV7-2,NA,TRBJ1-5,TGTGCCAGCAGCTTATCCAGGTATCAGCCCCAGCATTTT,CASSLSRYQPQHF
TRBD2,TRBV25-1,NA,TRBJ2-1,TGTGCCAGCAGTCCCCACGACGGGGGGGATACCGGCTACAATGAGCAGTTCTTC,CASSPHDGGDTGYNEQFF
NA,TRBV10-3,NA,TRBJ2-2,TGTGCCATCAGTGCTACGGACAGGAACACCGGGGAGCTGTTTTTT,CAISATDRNTGELFF
TRBD1,TRBV9,NA,TRBJ2-2,TGTGCCAGCAGCGTAAGCATAGGGGGACAGCAATCCGGGGAGCTGTTTTTT,CASSVSIGGQQSGELFF
TRBD1,TRBV20-1,once,TRBJ1-1,TGCAGTGCTAGTAGACAGGGTGTTGCTGAAGCTTTCTTT,CSASRQGVAEAFF
TRBD1,TRBV12-5,NA,TRBJ1-2,TGTGCTAGTGGTCCCACCGGGACAGGCCACTATGGCTACACCTTC,CASGPTGTGHYGYTF
NA,TRBV19,once,TRBJ2-2,TGTGCCAGCTTCGGGCGGGCGCGAGGGGAGCTGTTTTTT,CASFGRARGELFF
NA,TRBV5-1,NA,TRBJ1-2,TGCGCCAGCAGCTTCTTAACCCCGGACTATGGCTACACCTTC,CASSFLTPDYGYTF
NA,TRBV2,NA,TRBJ2-2,TGTGCCAGCAGTGCCTCGAGAGGCGGGGACACCGGGGAGCTGTTTTTT,CASSASRGGDTGELFF
NA,TRBV6-2/TRBV6-3,many,TRBJ2-1,TGTGCCAGCAGTTACCCTGAAGAGTCGGGGGGCAGCTCCTACAATGAGCAGTTCTTC,CASSYPEESGGSSYNEQFF
TRBD1,TRBV18,NA,TRBJ1-3,TGTGCCAGCTCACCAAGTTGGTCCGGACAGGCTGGAAACACCATATATTTT,CASSPSWSGQAGNTIYF
NA,TRBV6-5,NA,TRBJ2-7,TGTGCCAGCTCCCGAAGCCTCCTCTACGAGCAGTACTTC,CASSRSLLYEQYF
NA,TRBV30,NA,TRBJ1-2,TGTGCCTGGAGTCCCCGGGGGGCGTATGGCTACACCTTC,CAWSPRGAYGYTF
NA,TRBV6-6,NA,TRBJ2-7,TGTGCCAGCAGTCCCGGACTCATGAGAGACGGACCCTACGAGCAGTACTTC,CASSPGLMRDGPYEQYF
NA,TRBV18,NA,TRBJ2-7,TGTGCCAGCTCCCAGACTATGGGAGAGAACGAGCAGTACTTC,CASSQTMGENEQYF
TRBD1,TRBV18,few,TRBJ2-2,TGTGCCAGCTCACCACGACAGGGGTCAGGCACCGGGGAGCTGTTTTTT,CASSPRQGSGTGELFF
TRBD1,TRBV6-5,NA,TRBJ1-3,TGTGCCATCAACCGGGACAGGGGTACCACCATATATTTT,CAINRDRGTTIYF
TRBD1,TRBV30,NA,TRBJ1-5,TGTGCCTGGGACAGGGATCATCAGCCCCAGCATTTT,CAWDRDHQPQHF
TRBD1,TRBV27,NA,TRBJ1-6,TGTGCCAGCAGTTTATCCGCCGGGACAGGGGGTAATTCACCCCTCCACTTT,CASSLSAGTGGNSPLHF
NA,TRBV3-1/TRBV3-2,NA,TRBJ1-5,TGTGCCAGCAGCCAAGGCCCCGCACTCAATCAGCCCCAGCATTTT,CASSQGPALNQPQHF
TRBD1,TRBV25-1,NA,TRBJ2-1,TGTGCCAGCAGTGATCCCGGACAGGTCTACAATGAGCAGTTCTTC,CASSDPGQVYNEQFF
TRBD1,TRBV6-5,NA,TRBJ1-2,TGTGCCAGCAGCCCAGGACAGGGGCGACGTGGCTACACCTTC,CASSPGQGRRGYTF
TRBD1,TRBV29-1,NA,TRBJ2-7,TGCAGCGTTGAAGAGGGGACAGGGACTTACGAGCAGTACTTC,CSVEEGTGTYEQYF
NA,TRBV10-1,NA,TRBJ1-3,TGCGCCAGCAGTGATGCCCACGAGGCTGGAAACACCATATATTTT,CASSDAHEAGNTIYF
TRBD2,TRBV3-1/TRBV3-2,NA,TRBJ2-1,TGTGCCAGCAGCCGGGGACTAGCGGGGGGGCTTGGGAATGAGCAGTTCTTC,CASSRGLAGGLGNEQFF
NA,TRBV19,once,TRBJ2-2,TGTGCCACCCGTCGACAGATACTAAACGCGAACACCGGGGAGCTGTTTTTT,CATRRQILNANTGELFF
NA,TRBV4-1,NA,TRBJ1-2,TGCGCCAGCAGCCAAGGACAGTATGGCTACACCTTC,CASSQGQYGYTF
NA,TRBV10-3,NA,TRBJ2-1,TGTGCCATCAGTGAGTTTGAGGGAAGGGCTGGGAATGAGCAGTTCTTC,CAISEFEGRAGNEQFF
NA,TRBV5-4,NA,TRBJ2-3,TGTGCCAGCAGCCCCGTCGACAGGCGCACAGATACGCAGTATTTT,CASSPVDRRTDTQYF
TRBD2,TRBV7-2,NA,TRBJ2-5,TGTGCCAGCAGCTTAGTGGCGGGGGGGAACCAAGAGACCCAGTACTTC,CASSLVAGGNQETQYF
TRBD2,TRBV7-2,many,TRBJ2-7,TGTGCCAGCAGCCCCAGGACTAGCCGGGAGCAGTACTTC,CASSPRTSREQYF
TRBD1,TRBV23-1,NA,TRBJ1-6,TGCGCCAGCAGTCCCAATCGGGACAGGGGCTTCTATAATTCACCCCTCCACTTT,CASSPNRDRGFYNSPLHF
NA,TRBV12-3/TRBV12-4,NA,TRBJ2-7,TGTGCCAGCAGTTTGAACTTACACGAGCAGTACTTC,CASSLNLHEQYF
NA,TRBV4-3,NA,TRBJ2-4,TGCGCCAGCAGCCAAAGTGATGCCCTACACATTCAGTACTTC,CASSQSDALHIQYF
NA,TRBV9,NA,TRBJ2-1,TGTGCCAGCAACGGCAATGAGCAGTTCTTC,CASNGNEQFF
TRBD2,TRBV6-4,NA,TRBJ2-1,TGTGCCAGCAGTGACGAGGCGGGGGACTACAATGAGCAGTTCTTC,CASSDEAGDYNEQFF
NA,TRBV2,few,TRBJ1-2,TGTGCCAGCAGCCCGGACAGCAACTATGGCTACACCTTC,CASSPDSNYGYTF